Shown below are 20 T cell receptor beta chains from a single sample sequenced in a study of CD8 T cells in Susac syndrome. Reverse transcription of roughly 0.45 to 1 ug RNA was carried out with random hexamers. TCRdb reprocessed the immunoSEQ multiplex PCR reads with MiXCR, giving one entry per CDR3 protein. The sample contains about 400,000 distinct CDR3 sequences, approximately 85% of which appear only once. The sequenced sample consisted of CD8+ T cells from PBMCs. These receptors were obtained from a human donor with multiple sclerosis.

Notes on this clonotype: The junction departs from the called germline gene at one end, perhaps through a read error. The chain combines TRBV20-1 with TRBJ1-3; D is ambiguous. This CDR3 comprises 14 residues. CDR1 and CDR2 (germline): DFQATT, SNEGSKA (reference sequence). The CDR3 DNA is TGCAGTGCCATCAGCGCTTACTCTAGAAACACCATATATTTT. It is translated as CSAISAYSRNTIYF.

V and J are TRBV12-3 or TRBV12-4 and TRBJ1-2; maybe TRBD1 (6 bases). V dropped 3 bases and J dropped 6 bases, with 11 bases sitting between them. CDR3 size: 13 residues. The CDR3: CASSFNRADGYTF. For the CDR3, the DNA is TGTGCCAGCAGTTTCAACAGGGCCGATGGCTACACCTTC.

The chain couples TRBV21-1 to TRBJ2-7; the table's D call, TRBD1, was not checked against the DNA. TRBV21-1 is marked as a pseudogene. The CDR3 covers 16 residues. CDR3 sequence (DNA): TGTGCCAGCAGCGCTTTACAGGGGCCGCGGAGCTACGAGCAGTACTTC. Amino acid sequence: CASSALQGPRSYEQYF.

The chain has TRBV11-2 and TRBJ2-1; D ambiguous. This CDR3 contains 13 residues. The V gene lost 2 bases and the J gene lost 6 bases, with 8 bases spanning the gap. Germline CDR1 is SGHAT and CDR2 is FQNNGV. The CDR3: CASSLSDINEQFF. CDR3 in DNA: TGTGCCAGCAGCTTAAGTGATATCAATGAGCAGTTCTTC.

The rearrangement links TRBV5-1 to TRBJ1-2; D not resolved. The V end lost 1 base, the J end lost 8 bases, and 9 bases lay between the germline ends. The germline CDR1 and CDR2 sequences are SGHRS and YFSETQ. The CDR3 runs 12 residues. CDR3 sequence: CASSLKGHGYTF. CDR3 sequence (DNA): TGCGCCAGCAGCTTGAAGGGTCACGGCTACACCTTC.

This clonotype was recorded once. The chain joins TRBV7-6 to TRBJ1-1; D is perhaps TRBD1 (6 bases). The V gene's germline CDR1 is SGHVS and CDR2 FNYEAQ. The CDR3 spans 15 residues. The V and J ends lost 1 base and 5 bases respectively, with 14 bases between them. The CDR3 reads CASSLGRQGSTEAFF. The CDR3 DNA follows: TGTGCCAGCAGCTTAGGAAGGCAGGGGTCGACTGAAGCTTTCTTT.

This rearrangement joins TRBV5-6 to TRBJ2-2; D remains unclear. Germline V lookup: CDR1 SGHDT, CDR2 YYEEEE. V dropped 1 base and J dropped 2 bases, with 6 bases sitting between them. This CDR3 region has 14 residues. The CDR3 reads CASSLHRNTGELFF. The CDR3 DNA reads as TGTGCCAGCAGCTTGCACAGAAACACCGGGGAGCTGTTTTTT.

The CDR3, as DNA: TGTGCCAGCAGTCGAGGAGGGTTGGTCGAGCAGTACTTC. Translation: CASSRGGLVEQYF. The genes are TRBV27 and TRBJ2-7; D might be TRBD2 (6 bases). The V gene lost 5 bases and the J gene lost 6 bases, with 14 bases spanning the gap. CDR1 and CDR2 from the germline V gene are MNHEY and SMNVEV (reference sequence). The CDR3 spans 13 residues.

The V call is TRBV11-3, the J call TRBJ2-1; D is perhaps TRBD2 (8 bases). The V end was cut by 1 base, the J end by 7 bases, with 14 bases between. The CDR3 is 15 residues long. Germline loops: CDR1 SGHNT, CDR2 YENEEA. The CDR3 DNA sequence: TGTGCCAGCAGCTTAGCGGGAGGGGGCCGGAATGAGCAGTTCTTC. Translating it yields CASSLAGGGRNEQFF. The full variable domain, with the rest looked up from reference TRBV11-3 and TRBJ2-1, is EAGVVQSPRYKIIEKKQPVAFWCNPISGHNTLYWYLQNLGQGPELLIRYENEEAVDDSQLPKDRFSAERLKGVDSTLKIQPAELGDSAVYLCASSLAGGGRNEQFFGPGTRLTVL.

The chain combines TRBV6-1 with TRBJ2-7; 7 bases map to TRBD1. The germline CDR1 and CDR2 sequences are MNHNS and SASEGT. The CDR3 spans 14 residues. V shed 5 bases, J shed 5 bases, and the junction held 9 bases outside the gene matches. The CDR3 coding sequence is TGTGCCAGCAGTCCGACAGGGTCCGTCCACGAGCAGTACTTC. It yields the protein CASSPTGSVHEQYF.

This rearrangement joins TRBV11-2 to TRBJ1-1, with 7 bases lining up with TRBD1. Trimming removed 4 bases from V and 0 bases from J; junction bases left unmatched: 8. The CDR3 spans 16 residues. CDR1 is SGHAT, CDR2 FQNNGV, per germline. The DNA for the CDR3 is TGTGCCAGCAGCTCCTGGGACAGAACTTTGAACACTGAAGCTTTCTTT. This translates into CASSSWDRTLNTEAFF.

The chain combines TRBV20-1 with TRBJ1-1; TRBD1 aligns across 8 bases. In germline, CDR1 is DFQATT, CDR2 SNEGSKA (reference sequence). V trimming: 5 bases; J trimming: 5 bases; junction bases outside the gene matches: 7. CDR3 size: 13 residues. CDR3 residues: CSAYRGGGTEAFF. The CDR3 DNA sequence: TGCAGTGCTTACAGGGGGGGAGGGACTGAAGCTTTCTTT.

The chain combines TRBV4-1 with TRBJ2-3; 9 nucleotides agree with TRBD2. This CDR3 contains 15 residues. The J segment lost 6 bases and the V segment lost 0 bases, leaving 4 bases of the junction unmatched. Looked up from germline, CDR1 is MGHRA and CDR2 is YSYEKL. The chain's CDR3 is CASSQDSSGVDTQYF. The DNA of the CDR3 is TGCGCCAGCAGCCAAGACTCTAGCGGGGTGGATACGCAGTATTTT.

This clonotype was seen once. The V and J genes are TRBV29-1 and TRBJ2-3; D possibly uses TRBD1 or TRBD2 (6 bases each). Germline lookup yields CDR1 SQVTM and CDR2 ANQGSEA. The CDR3 is 13 amino acids. V lost 5 bases, J lost 2 bases, and 11 bases lay in between. The CDR3 loop reads CSVKGDSTDTQYF. The CDR3, as DNA: TGCAGCGTTAAGGGGGACTCCACAGATACGCAGTATTTT.

The rearrangement links TRBV27 to TRBJ2-1, with 9 bases lining up with TRBD1. The CDR3 extends over 14 amino acids. Germline CDR1 is MNHEY and CDR2 is SMNVEV (reference sequence). The V segment lost 5 bases and the J segment 5 bases; nucleotides outside the gene matches: 4. Here the CDR3 DNA reads TGTGCCAGCAGTATCGACAGGGGGAACAATGAGCAGTTCTTC. Translated: CASSIDRGNNEQFF.

This clonotype has a single count. CDR3 nucleotides: TGTGCCAGCAGCCCCCGGGACAGGGGGGTCTACAATGAGCAGTTCTTC. Protein: CASSPRDRGVYNEQFF. This chain connects TRBV2 to TRBJ2-1; 11 bases match TRBD1. The V and J ends lost 6 bases and 3 bases, in that order; junction bases with no gene match: 7. The CDR3 consists of 16 residues. Germline assignment: CDR1 SNHLY and CDR2 FYNNEI.

The J gene is TRBJ2-1, the V gene TRBV14; D is perhaps TRBD2 (6 bases). The CDR3 is 16 amino acids. V was pared by 4 bases and J by 2 bases, with 15 bases between. Looked up from germline, CDR1 is SGHDN and CDR2 is FVKESK. The CDR3 region is CASSLIGTAAYNEQFF. The CDR3 DNA reads as TGTGCCAGCAGCCTGATTGGGACTGCCGCCTACAATGAGCAGTTCTTC.

The chain recombines TRBV6-5 with TRBJ2-3; 12 positions match TRBD1. The CDR3 totals 18 residues. V was clipped by 2 bases and J by 4 bases; unmatched bases: 10. The germline V gene has CDR1 MNHEY and CDR2 SVGAGI. The CDR3 reads CASSYDSGGTGGPDTQYF. The DNA of the CDR3 is TGTGCCAGCAGTTACGATTCGGGTGGGACAGGGGGCCCAGATACGCAGTATTTT.

The V gene is TRBV30, the J gene TRBJ2-1, with 7 positions matching TRBD2. V was clipped by 0 bases and J by 4 bases; unmatched bases: 3. Germline V lookup: CDR1 GTSNPN, CDR2 SVGIG (reference sequence). There are 14 residues in the CDR3. Here the CDR3 DNA reads TGTGCCTGGAGTGTTAGCGGGCAGTACAATGAGCAGTTCTTC. It translates to CAWSVSGQYNEQFF.

This chain uses TRBV5-4 with TRBJ1-2; the match to TRBD1 covers 7 bases. The V gene's germline CDR1 is SGHNT and CDR2 YYREEE (reference sequence). There are 15 residues in the CDR3. After removal of 3 bases from V and 1 base from J, the junction contained 6 bases not matched to a gene. CDR3 region: CASSYRDRNNYGYTF. The CDR3, as DNA: TGTGCCAGCAGCTATCGGGACAGAAATAACTATGGCTACACCTTC.